This is a list of T cell receptor beta chains from one sample in a study of immune evolution from preneoplasia to lung adenocarcinoma. Sequenced by immunoSEQ multiplex PCR; TCRdb stores in-frame clones only, minus some. Of about 5,500 clones in the sample, 55% to 70% are singletons; the top ten hold about 21%. Sequences were obtained from FFPE adjacent normal lung tissue. The source is an older person with lung adenocarcinoma. Both conserved end residues are part of each CDR3. The order of the fields is clone size, D gene, CDR3 length, V gene, J gene, CDR3 protein, CDR3 DNA. The D gene is left open where the match is weak. Expanded clones get a size class; other rows say once, few or many, or leave the size out.

NA	TRBD2	15	TRBV5-1	TRBJ2-1	CASSPGGGRMREQFF	TGCGCCAGCAGCCCGGGAGGGGGGCGGATGAGGGAGCAGTTCTTC
NA	NA	14	TRBV11-2	TRBJ1-4	CASSLQATNEKLFF	TGTGCCAGCAGCCTACAAGCAACTAATGAAAAACTGTTTTTT
medium-sized	NA	15	TRBV15	TRBJ2-3	CATSRGGVSTDTQYF	TGTGCCACCAGCAGAGGCGGCGTTAGCACAGATACGCAGTATTTT
NA	TRBD1	15	TRBV4-3	TRBJ2-1	CASSQGQDSYNEQFF	TGCGCCAGCAGCCAGGGACAGGACTCCTACAATGAGCAGTTCTTC
medium-sized	TRBD2	14	TRBV7-8	TRBJ2-3	CATQLAGGTDTQYF	TGTGCCACCCAGCTAGCGGGGGGGACAGATACGCAGTATTTT
NA	NA	12	TRBV29-1	TRBJ2-3	CSVVGTQDTQYF	TGCAGCGTTGTTGGTACCCAAGATACGCAGTATTTT
NA	NA	14	TRBV18	TRBJ1-1	CASSPGHGNTEAFF	TGTGCCAGCTCACCGGGACACGGGAACACTGAAGCTTTCTTT
once	TRBD1	14	TRBV11-2	TRBJ2-1	CASSYRDRGDEQFF	TGTGCCAGCAGCTACCGGGACAGGGGAGATGAGCAGTTCTTC
medium-sized	TRBD2	15	TRBV5-8	TRBJ2-2	CASSSSGTSAGELFF	TGTGCCAGCAGCTCCTCCGGGACTAGCGCCGGGGAGCTGTTTTTT
NA	NA	13	TRBV7-8	TRBJ2-7	CASSEGQPYEQYF	TGTGCCAGCAGCGAAGGACAGCCCTACGAGCAGTACTTC